The clone carrying this T cell receptor beta chain turned up a few times. Its antigen remains unknown. The data were taken from a study of vaccination and CD4 T cells after COVID-19. Turning to the study itself: Taking of post-vaccine samples occurred a median about 70 days after dose two (range 14 to 241).

Oncomine TCR Beta short-read sequencing was applied to DNA from cultured CD4+ T cells. Using its own MiXCR run on the PCR reads, TCRdb lists one record per CDR3 protein. The repertoire holds a few thousand distinct CDR3 sequences, with roughly 46% as singletons. The treatment here: approximately 11-day PBMC culture with coronavirus spike peptide pools or control peptides (ViraFEST assay). From germline, CDR1 is DFQATT and CDR2 SNEGSKA (reference sequence). V lost 1 base and J 3 bases, leaving 16 bases between the germline ends. CDR3 length: 15 residues. The gene calls are TRBV20-1 and TRBJ2-7; D is undetermined. The material sequenced was CD4+ T cells from blood, cultured in vitro, taken after SARS-CoV-2 vaccination. The receptor's source is a human donor who had recovered from COVID-19. CDR3 sequence (DNA): TGCAGTGCTAGAGTGGTAGGAGTTACGCTCTACGAGCAGTACTTC. Translation gives CSARVVGVTLYEQYF.